Listed below are T cell receptor beta chains from one sample, sequenced in a study of shared clonotypes between healthy human individuals. This table comes from immunoSEQ multiplex PCR, and its TCRdb copy is limited to in-frame clones, with some not included. The data contain more than 550,000 clones, about 91% of them singletons. The sequenced sample consisted of naive CD8+ T cells sorted from blood. The origin of the receptors is a man between 25 and 39 years old in good health. Each CDR3 is given with its conserved first and last residue. Fields, in order: V gene, J gene, clone size, D gene, CDR3 DNA, CDR3 protein. The D gene is left open where the match is weak. Rows may omit the clone size; those that give it use once, few, many or a size class.

>TRBV29-1|TRBJ1-1|.|.
TGCAGCGTTCTTCTTCTATCGGGCGCCGAGACTGAAGCTTTCTTT
CSVLLLSGAETEAFF
>TRBV28|TRBJ1-1|.|.
TGTGCCAGCAGTTTTCTGGCGGGGACCATGAACACTGAAGCTTTCTTT
CASSFLAGTMNTEAFF
>TRBV4-1|TRBJ1-2|.|.
TGCGCCAGCAAGGGACAAGCCTATGGCTACACCTTC
CASKGQAYGYTF
>TRBV7-2|TRBJ2-3|.|.
TGTGCCAGCAGCTTAGTCTCTGGCAGGAAGTATTTT
CASSLVSGRKYF
>TRBV7-2|TRBJ2-1|.|TRBD2
TGTGCCAGCGAACTAGCGGGAGGCAATGAGCAGTTCTTC
CASELAGGNEQFF
>TRBV7-9|TRBJ2-5|.|.
TGTGCCAGCAGCTTCCTTAAACAGGGCTTCCAAGAGACCCAGTACTTC
CASSFLKQGFQETQYF
>TRBV28|TRBJ2-7|once|TRBD1
TGTGCCAGCAGGGGGTCCACAGGGGCCTCCCTCTTCGTGCAGTACTTC
CASRGSTGASLFVQYF
>TRBV29-1|TRBJ2-1|.|.
TGCAGCTGGCTTCGGGATACTGAGCAGTTCTTC
CSWLRDTEQFF
>TRBV7-9|TRBJ1-2|.|.
TGTGCCAGCACCGGGGGCAGTAACTATGGCTACACCTTC
CASTGGSNYGYTF
>TRBV4-1|TRBJ2-2|.|TRBD1
TGCGCCAGCAGCCAGACAGTTTACAGGGGCCTCACCGGGGAGCTGTTTTTT
CASSQTVYRGLTGELFF
>TRBV2|TRBJ2-2|.|TRBD2
TGTGCCAGCAGTGAGTTAGCGGGGCCGACCACCGGGGAGCTGTTTTTT
CASSELAGPTTGELFF
>TRBV19|TRBJ1-1|.|.
TGTGCCAGTAGTATACCGCCGGCAAGGGTAAGCGACACTGAAGCTTTCTTT
CASSIPPARVSDTEAFF
>TRBV5-4|TRBJ2-5|.|TRBD1
TGTGCCAGCAGCCCAACCGGGGACAGTTCAAAGACCCAGTACTTC
CASSPTGDSSKTQYF
>TRBV11-3|TRBJ2-2|.|.
TGTGCCAGCAGCTCGGTCTGGGGCTCGGACACCGGGGAGCTGTTTTTT
CASSSVWGSDTGELFF
>TRBV20-1|TRBJ2-4|.|.
TGCAGTGCTAGGGACAGCGGCATTCAGTACTTC
CSARDSGIQYF
>TRBV2|TRBJ2-1|.|TRBD2
TGTGCCAGCCCACTAGCGGGAGACCACTCCTACAATGAGCAGTTCTTC
CASPLAGDHSYNEQFF
>TRBV13|TRBJ2-1|.|.
TGTGCCAGCAGCTTAGGAACAGGCCGTGAGCAGTTCTTC
CASSLGTGREQFF
>TRBV14|TRBJ2-7|.|.
TGTGCCAGCAGCCTCCGGACCGCTAGCTACGAGCAGTACTTC
CASSLRTASYEQYF
>TRBV7-8|TRBJ1-2|.|.
TGTGCCAGCAGCTTAAATCATCTACAGCTTAGCTATGGCTACACCTTC
CASSLNHLQLSYGYTF
>TRBV9|TRBJ1-1|.|.
TGTGCCAGCAGCGTATCCGGGGACCTGGCGAACACTGAAGCTTTCTTT
CASSVSGDLANTEAFF
>TRBV4-1|TRBJ1-1|once|.
TGCGCCAGCAGCCAAGATCTCTTTCCTCCACCGGAGGCTTTCTTT
CASSQDLFPPPEAFF
>TRBV15|TRBJ2-2|.|.
TGTGCCACTGACCTCACAGGAACAACCGGGGAGCTGTTTTTT
CATDLTGTTGELFF
>TRBV7-9|TRBJ1-5|once|.
TGTGCCAGCAGCTTAAATTCTAATCAGCCCCAGCATTTT
CASSLNSNQPQHF
>TRBV7-9|TRBJ2-1|.|.
TGTGCCAGCAGCTTAGCGGGAGGAATTCTCAATGAGCAGTTCTTC
CASSLAGGILNEQFF
>TRBV14|TRBJ2-7|.|.
TGTGCCAGCAGCACCGGGACTCTTTCCTACGAGCAGTACTTC
CASSTGTLSYEQYF
>TRBV11-2|TRBJ2-3|once|.
TGTGCCAGCAGCTTAGAAGCGTATGGTACGCAGTATTTT
CASSLEAYGTQYF
>TRBV27|TRBJ1-4|once|.
TGTGCCAGCAGTTTAAGCATAGGGTCTTACGAAAAACTGTTTTTT
CASSLSIGSYEKLFF
>TRBV6-5|TRBJ1-2|.|.
TGTGCCAGCAGCCAAAGACAGGTCTGGAACTATGGCTACACCTTC
CASSQRQVWNYGYTF
>TRBV10-1|TRBJ2-5|once|TRBD2
TGCGCCAGCAGCCATACTAGCGGGATACACCAAGAGACCCAGTACTTC
CASSHTSGIHQETQYF
>TRBV7-9|TRBJ2-3|.|.
TGTGCCAGCAGCTTACCACACCGTTCGAGCACAGATACGCAGTATTTT
CASSLPHRSSTDTQYF
>TRBV6-1|TRBJ1-2|.|TRBD1
TGTGCCAGCAGTACCCGGGACAGATGGGGCTACACCTTC
CASSTRDRWGYTF
>TRBV7-9|TRBJ2-7|.|TRBD1
TGCGCCAGCAGCCAAGATGTCACCGGGACAGGAGCCTACGAGCAGTACTTC
CASSQDVTGTGAYEQYF
>TRBV25-1|TRBJ1-1|.|.
TGTGCCAGTCGGCTTTACACTGAAGCTTTCTTT
CASRLYTEAFF
>TRBV27|TRBJ2-7|.|.
TGTGCCAGCAGTTTCATCAGCGGGTTATCCTACGAGCAGTACTTC
CASSFISGLSYEQYF
>TRBV14|TRBJ1-4|.|.
TGTGCCAGCAGCCTTCCAACAGGGCAAACTAATGAAAAACTGTTTTTT
CASSLPTGQTNEKLFF
>TRBV4-1|TRBJ2-1|.|TRBD2
TGCGCCAGCAGCCATCGGACTAGCGGGACTAACAATGAGCAGTTCTTC
CASSHRTSGTNNEQFF
>TRBV5-1|TRBJ1-2|.|.
TGCGCCAGCAGCCCCTGGGGGGGGGAATCGAGCGATGGCTACACCTTC
CASSPWGGESSDGYTF
>TRBV27|TRBJ2-5|.|.
TGTGCCAGCTCCCGGGGTAGGGGGACCCAGTACTTC
CASSRGRGTQYF
>TRBV4-1|TRBJ2-7|.|TRBD2
TGCGCCAGCAGCCAAGACCCGGGACTAGCCTACGAGCAGTACTTC
CASSQDPGLAYEQYF
>TRBV25-1|TRBJ2-7|.|TRBD1
TGTGCCAGCAGTGGGGACAGGGTCTACGAGCAGTACTTC
CASSGDRVYEQYF
>TRBV10-2|TRBJ1-5|few|.
TGCGCCAGCAGTCCCGGACAGTACAATCAGCCCCAGCATTTT
CASSPGQYNQPQHF
>TRBV6-1|TRBJ2-7|.|.
TGTGCCAGCAGTGAGACCGGACTTGCCACCTACGAGCAGTACTTC
CASSETGLATYEQYF
>TRBV27|TRBJ2-7|.|TRBD2
TGTGCCAGCAGCGGGACTAGCGTCCTGAACGAGCAGTACTTC
CASSGTSVLNEQYF
>TRBV6-1|TRBJ2-5|.|.
TGTGCCAGCAGTGAATCAGGGTTGGAGACCCAGTACTTC
CASSESGLETQYF
>TRBV4-1|TRBJ2-3|.|TRBD2
TGCGCCAGCAGCCCTAGACCCGGGACTAGCGGGACCTATTTT
CASSPRPGTSGTYF
>TRBV2|TRBJ2-6|.|TRBD1
TGTGCCAGCAGATGGACAGGGAACTCTGGGGCCAACGTCCTGACTTTC
CASRWTGNSGANVLTF